One and the same sample provided the 20 T cell receptor beta chains below, sequenced in a study of blood T cell repertoires in COVID-19. TCRdb's table, derived via immunoSEQ multiplex PCR, lists solely in-frame clones and lacks some. The data show 300,000 to 400,000 clones, with about 86% seen just once and around 4.4% held by the top ten. Material: PBMCs or T cells enriched from blood (not recorded which). Source of these receptors: a middle-aged woman with acute COVID-19.

This clone was detected many times. V and J are TRBV11-2 and TRBJ1-6, with TRBD1 as a possible D gene (6 bases). The CDR3 consists of 15 residues. Germline V gives CDR1 SGHAT, CDR2 FQNNGV. Trimming stripped 0 bases from V and 4 bases from J, with 7 bases between. CDR3 DNA sequence: TGTGCCAGCAGCTTAGAAACAGGGTATAATTCACCCCTCCACTTT. Amino acids: CASSLETGYNSPLHF.

The chain uses TRBV7-2 and TRBJ2-7, with 12 bases fitting TRBD2. This CDR3 contains 13 residues. The germline V gene has CDR1 SGHTA and CDR2 FQGNSA. The V and J ends lost 10 bases and 3 bases, in that order; junction bases with no gene match: 4. The DNA of the CDR3 is TGTGCCACCCAGACTAGCGGGAGCTACGAGCAGTACTTC. It specifies CATQTSGSYEQYF.

In this sample, this clone turned up a few times. The J gene is TRBJ1-6, the V gene TRBV18, with D uncertain. The CDR3 is 15 amino acids. V lost 3 bases, J lost 4 bases, and 10 bases lay in between. Germline CDR1 is KGHSH and CDR2 is LQKENI. The CDR3 loop is CASSPLQVYNSPLHF. The CDR3 DNA sequence: TGTGCCAGCTCACCGCTGCAGGTTTATAATTCACCCCTCCACTTT.

V and J are TRBV3-1 (or the pseudogene TRBV3-2) and TRBJ2-3; D is unresolved. The CDR3 loop spans 15 amino acids. Between the trimmed V and J ends, which lost 2 bases and 2 bases, there was a span of 11 bases. Germline V gene sequence: CDR1 LGHDT, CDR2 YNNKEL (reference sequence). CDR3 region: CASSQSSQNTDTQYF. The DNA for the CDR3 is TGTGCCAGCAGCCAATCATCGCAGAACACAGATACGCAGTATTTT.

This clone has only one observation. The CDR3 spells CASSLSGLAGELFF. CDR3 nucleotide sequence: TGTGCCAGCAGCTTATCGGGTTTAGCCGGGGAGCTGTTTTTT. The V call is TRBV7-9, the J call TRBJ2-2; D not certain. The V and J ends lost 2 bases and 6 bases respectively, with 10 bases between them. CDR1 is SEHNR, CDR2 FQNEAQ, per germline (reference sequence). The CDR3 runs 14 residues.

The J gene is TRBJ1-2, the V gene TRBV7-2, with D perhaps matching TRBD1 (6 bases). Germline loops: CDR1 SGHTA, CDR2 FQGNSA. Trimming shortened V by 4 bases and J by 4 bases, and 10 bases separated the two germline ends. This CDR3 is 13 amino acids long. CDR3 DNA sequence: TGTGCCAGCAGCTACAGGGCTACCTATGGCTACACCTTC. Translation gives CASSYRATYGYTF.

The chain joins TRBV21-1 to TRBJ2-7; TRBD1, the D gene given by the table, was not confirmed from the DNA. TRBV21-1 counts as a pseudogene. The CDR3 consists of 14 residues. CDR3 loop: CASSKTGDRLEQYF. The DNA of the CDR3 is TGTGCCAGCAGCAAGACAGGGGATAGACTCGAGCAGTACTTC.

The rearrangement links TRBV18 to TRBJ2-1; 7 nucleotides match TRBD2. Germline trimming cut 3 bases from V and 7 bases from J; bases unmatched to any gene: 6. The CDR3 runs to 14 residues. Germline lookup yields CDR1 KGHSH and CDR2 LQKENI. CDR3 protein: CASSPGLGANEQFF. Written as DNA, the CDR3 is TGTGCCAGCTCACCTGGACTAGGGGCGAATGAGCAGTTCTTC.

The chain couples TRBV3-1 (or the pseudogene TRBV3-2) to TRBJ2-2, with TRBD2 matching 7 bases. V was clipped by 6 bases and J by 7 bases; unmatched bases: 14. Germline-derived CDR1 and CDR2 are LGHDT and YNNKEL (reference sequence). The CDR3 extends over 16 amino acids. The chain's CDR3 is CASRPPSSGGVGELFF. DNA for the CDR3: TGTGCCAGCAGGCCACCGAGTTCGGGGGGTGTCGGGGAGCTGTTTTTT.

V is TRBV21-1 and J is TRBJ2-2; TRBD2, the table's D call, was not compared with the DNA. TRBV21-1 is a documented pseudogene. The CDR3 has 16 residues. In DNA form, the CDR3 reads TGTGCCAGCAGCCTACGCGAACGTAGGAACACCGGGGAGCTGTTTTTT. Translated, it gives CASSLRERRNTGELFF.

This chain uses TRBV6-5 with TRBJ1-1, with TRBD1 identical over 10 bases. The CDR3 loop spans 16 amino acids. Per germline, CDR1 MNHEY and CDR2 SVGAGI. Unmatched junction bases numbered 5, after V lost 4 bases and J lost 0 bases. CDR3 DNA sequence: TGTGCCAGCAGTTCGGGACAGGGGACCTTGAACACTGAAGCTTTCTTT. Its translation is CASSSGQGTLNTEAFF.

This chain joins TRBV28 and TRBJ2-7, with D possibly being TRBD1 (5 bases). The CDR3 runs to 14 residues. V was pared by 7 bases and J by 1 base, with 14 bases between. Germline lookup yields CDR1 MDHEN and CDR2 SYDVKM. CDR3 in amino acids: CASTPPDSSYEQYF. The CDR3 DNA sequence: TGTGCCAGCACGCCGCCTGACAGTTCCTACGAGCAGTACTTC.

The V and J genes are TRBV28 and TRBJ1-5; 8 bases align to TRBD1. The CDR3 totals 15 residues. CDR1 and CDR2 (germline): MDHEN, SYDVKM. V lost 7 bases, J lost 6 bases, and 11 bases stayed unmatched. For the CDR3, the DNA is TGTGCCAGCAACCCTACAGGGGGGAGGCTTCAGCCCCAGCATTTT. It translates to CASNPTGGRLQPQHF.

This clone occurred once. The rearrangement joins TRBV11-2 to TRBJ1-2, with D maybe TRBD1 (5 bases). The CDR3 loop spans 15 amino acids. Germline values: CDR1 SGHAT, CDR2 FQNNGV. The V and J ends lost 1 base and 3 bases respectively, with 12 bases between them. The CDR3 region is CASSLVEGPYYGYTF. CDR3 coding DNA: TGTGCCAGCAGCTTAGTGGAGGGACCGTACTATGGCTACACCTTC.

The chain carries TRBV18 and TRBJ2-7; no reliable D call. CDR3 length: 14 amino acids. Trimming shortened V by 3 bases and J by 1 base, and 10 bases separated the two germline ends. Germline lookup yields CDR1 KGHSH and CDR2 LQKENI. The CDR3 nucleotides are TGTGCCAGCTCACCTTATGGAGAGTCCTACGAGCAGTACTTC. Translation gives CASSPYGESYEQYF.

This clone was counted a single time. V and J are TRBV29-1 and TRBJ2-6; tentatively, D is TRBD1 (5 bases). The germline CDR1 and CDR2 sequences are SQVTM and ANQGSEA. V gave up 1 base and J gave up 2 bases, with 6 bases separating them. The CDR3 is made up of 14 amino acids. The CDR3: CSVEAGTGANVLTF. CDR3 nucleotides: TGCAGCGTTGAAGCAGGGACTGGGGCCAACGTCCTGACTTTC. The full variable domain, rest sourced from reference TRBV29-1 and TRBJ2-6, is SAVISQKPSRDICQRGTSLTIQCQVDSQVTMMFWYRQQPGQSLTLIATANQGSEATYESGFVIDKFPISRPNLTFSTLTVSNMSPEDSSIYLCSVEAGTGANVLTFGAGSRLTVL.

This rearrangement joins TRBV5-4 to TRBJ1-1, with 7 positions matching TRBD1. CDR3 size: 15 residues. Germline V lookup: CDR1 SGHNT, CDR2 YYREEE (reference sequence). With V trimmed by 3 bases and J by 2 bases, 7 bases remained unmatched. Here the CDR3 reads CASSSRTGPNTEAFF. The CDR3 DNA follows: TGTGCCAGCAGCTCACGGACAGGACCTAACACTGAAGCTTTCTTT.

There are a few counts of this clone. The chain employs TRBV7-9 and TRBJ1-3, with a possible D match to TRBD1 (6 bases). CDR3 length: 14 amino acids. With 5 bases removed from V and 4 bases from J, the gap between germline ends came to 12 bases. Germline V gene data show CDR1 as SEHNR and CDR2 as FQNEAQ (reference sequence). CDR3 in amino acids: CASSHDRTGNTIYF. CDR3 nucleotide sequence: TGTGCCAGCAGCCACGACAGGACCGGAAACACCATATATTTT.

V usage is TRBV2 and J usage is TRBJ1-4; D might be TRBD1 (5 bases). Germline V CDR1 and CDR2: SNHLY, FYNNEI. The CDR3 length is 17 residues. V lost 2 bases and J 7 bases, leaving 20 bases between the germline ends. This CDR3 is CASSESPDSIGSEKLFF. The CDR3 DNA follows: TGTGCCAGCAGTGAATCCCCCGACAGCATCGGGAGTGAAAAACTGTTTTTT.

This clone was picked up a small number of times. This chain joins TRBV29-1 and TRBJ1-5, with 7 bases fitting TRBD1. The CDR3 spans 14 residues. V lost 6 bases, J lost 5 bases, and 10 bases stayed unmatched. Germline V lookup: CDR1 SQVTM, CDR2 ANQGSEA. Written as DNA, the CDR3 is TGCAGCGTCTCCTTACAGGGGCCCCATCAGCCCCAGCATTTT. Protein product: CSVSLQGPHQPQHF. The complete variable domain, with remaining parts taken from reference TRBV29-1 and TRBJ1-5, reads SAVISQKPSRDICQRGTSLTIQCQVDSQVTMMFWYRQQPGQSLTLIATANQGSEATYESGFVIDKFPISRPNLTFSTLTVSNMSPEDSSIYLCSVSLQGPHQPQHFGDGTRLSIL.